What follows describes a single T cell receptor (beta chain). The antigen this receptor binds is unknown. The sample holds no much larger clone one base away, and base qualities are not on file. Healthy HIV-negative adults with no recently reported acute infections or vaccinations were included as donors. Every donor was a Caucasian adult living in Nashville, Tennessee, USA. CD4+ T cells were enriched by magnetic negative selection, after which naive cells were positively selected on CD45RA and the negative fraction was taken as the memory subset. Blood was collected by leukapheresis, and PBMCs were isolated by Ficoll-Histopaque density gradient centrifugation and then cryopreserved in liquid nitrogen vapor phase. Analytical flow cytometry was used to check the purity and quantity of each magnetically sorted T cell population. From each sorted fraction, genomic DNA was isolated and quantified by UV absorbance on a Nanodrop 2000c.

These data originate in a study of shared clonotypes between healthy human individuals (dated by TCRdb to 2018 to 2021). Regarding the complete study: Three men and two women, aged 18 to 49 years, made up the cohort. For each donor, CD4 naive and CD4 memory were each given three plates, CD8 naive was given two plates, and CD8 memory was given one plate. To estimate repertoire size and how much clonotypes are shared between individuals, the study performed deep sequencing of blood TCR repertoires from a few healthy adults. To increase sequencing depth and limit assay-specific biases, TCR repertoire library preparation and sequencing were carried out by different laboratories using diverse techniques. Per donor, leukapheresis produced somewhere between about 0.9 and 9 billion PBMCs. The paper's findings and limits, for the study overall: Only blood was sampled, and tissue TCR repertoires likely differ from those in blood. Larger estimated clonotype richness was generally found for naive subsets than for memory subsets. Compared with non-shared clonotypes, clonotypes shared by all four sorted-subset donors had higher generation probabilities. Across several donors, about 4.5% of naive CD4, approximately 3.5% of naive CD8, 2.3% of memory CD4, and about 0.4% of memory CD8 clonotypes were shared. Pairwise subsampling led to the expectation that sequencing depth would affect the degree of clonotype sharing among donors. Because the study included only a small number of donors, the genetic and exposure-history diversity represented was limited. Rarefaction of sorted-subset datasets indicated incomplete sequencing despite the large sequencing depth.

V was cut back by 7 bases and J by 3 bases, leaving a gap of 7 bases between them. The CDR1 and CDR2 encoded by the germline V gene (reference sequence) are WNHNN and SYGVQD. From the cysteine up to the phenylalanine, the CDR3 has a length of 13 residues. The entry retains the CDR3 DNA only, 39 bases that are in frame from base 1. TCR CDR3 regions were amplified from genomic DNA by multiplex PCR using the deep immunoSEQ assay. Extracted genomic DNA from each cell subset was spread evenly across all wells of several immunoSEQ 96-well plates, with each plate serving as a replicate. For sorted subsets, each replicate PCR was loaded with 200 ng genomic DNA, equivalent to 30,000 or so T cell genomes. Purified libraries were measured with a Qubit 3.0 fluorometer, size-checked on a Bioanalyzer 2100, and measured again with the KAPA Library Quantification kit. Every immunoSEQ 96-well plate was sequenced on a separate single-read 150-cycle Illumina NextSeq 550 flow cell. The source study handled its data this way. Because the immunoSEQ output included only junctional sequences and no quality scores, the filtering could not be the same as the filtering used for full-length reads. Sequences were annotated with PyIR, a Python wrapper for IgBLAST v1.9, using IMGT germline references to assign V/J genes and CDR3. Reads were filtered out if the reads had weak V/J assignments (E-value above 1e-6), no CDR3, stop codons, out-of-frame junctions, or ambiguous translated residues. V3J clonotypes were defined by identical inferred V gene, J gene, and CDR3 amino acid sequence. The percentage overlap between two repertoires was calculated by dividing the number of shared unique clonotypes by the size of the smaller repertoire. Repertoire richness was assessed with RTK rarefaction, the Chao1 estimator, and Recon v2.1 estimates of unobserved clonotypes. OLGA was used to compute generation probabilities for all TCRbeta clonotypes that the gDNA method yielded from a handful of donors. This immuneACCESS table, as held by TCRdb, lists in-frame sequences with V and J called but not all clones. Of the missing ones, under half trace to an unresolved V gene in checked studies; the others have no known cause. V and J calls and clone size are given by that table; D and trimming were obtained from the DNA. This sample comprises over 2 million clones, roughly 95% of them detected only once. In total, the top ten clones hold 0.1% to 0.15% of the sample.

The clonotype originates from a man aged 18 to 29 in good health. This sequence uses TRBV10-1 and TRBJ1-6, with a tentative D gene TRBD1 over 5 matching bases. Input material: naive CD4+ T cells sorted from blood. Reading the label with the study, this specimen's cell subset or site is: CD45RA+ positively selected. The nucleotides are TGCGCCAGCAAACAGGACTATAATTCACCCCTCCACTTT. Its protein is CASKQDYNSPLHF.